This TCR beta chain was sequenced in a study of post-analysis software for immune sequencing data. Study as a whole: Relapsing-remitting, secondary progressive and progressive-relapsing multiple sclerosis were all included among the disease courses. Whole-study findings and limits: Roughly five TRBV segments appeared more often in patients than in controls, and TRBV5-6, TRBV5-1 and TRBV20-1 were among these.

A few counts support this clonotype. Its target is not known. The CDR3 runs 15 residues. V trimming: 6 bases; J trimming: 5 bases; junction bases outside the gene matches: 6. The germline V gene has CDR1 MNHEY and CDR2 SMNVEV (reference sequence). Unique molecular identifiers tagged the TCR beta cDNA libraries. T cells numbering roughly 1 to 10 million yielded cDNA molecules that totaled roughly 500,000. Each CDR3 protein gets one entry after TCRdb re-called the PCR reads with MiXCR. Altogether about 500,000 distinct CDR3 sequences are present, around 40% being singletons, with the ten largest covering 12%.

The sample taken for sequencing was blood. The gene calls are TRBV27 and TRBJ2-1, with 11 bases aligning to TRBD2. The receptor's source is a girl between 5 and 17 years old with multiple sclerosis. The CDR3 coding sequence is TGTGCCAGCAGCTCCACGACTAGCGGGAACAATGAGCAGTTCTTC. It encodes CASSSTTSGNNEQFF.